This T cell receptor beta chain was recorded in a study of cytomegalovirus exposure and HLA in healthy donors. The study's findings and limits: High specificity and sensitivity for cytomegalovirus status were reported for the classifier. Most sequenced TCRs were rare (though some public TCRs occurred in many donors).

This CDR3 is 17 amino acids long. The germline gives CDR1 SEHNR, CDR2 FQNEAQ (reference sequence). V lost 0 bases and J lost 7; bases outside the gene matches: 8. A note on this clone: Its cognate antigen is unknown.

The repertoire was sequenced with immunoSEQ multiplex PCR; TCRdb's copy has only in-frame clones and lacks some. The sample contains 150,000 or so clones, around nine tenths of which appear only once. The sequence came from a young man in good health and CMV-seropositive. Sequencing was carried out using PBMCs. The chain recombines TRBV7-9 with TRBJ1-6; 8 bases align to TRBD1. DNA of the CDR3: TGTGCCAGCAGCTTAGCGAAATGGGACAGGAAGAATTCACCCCTCCACTTT. Protein product: CASSLAKWDRKNSPLHF.